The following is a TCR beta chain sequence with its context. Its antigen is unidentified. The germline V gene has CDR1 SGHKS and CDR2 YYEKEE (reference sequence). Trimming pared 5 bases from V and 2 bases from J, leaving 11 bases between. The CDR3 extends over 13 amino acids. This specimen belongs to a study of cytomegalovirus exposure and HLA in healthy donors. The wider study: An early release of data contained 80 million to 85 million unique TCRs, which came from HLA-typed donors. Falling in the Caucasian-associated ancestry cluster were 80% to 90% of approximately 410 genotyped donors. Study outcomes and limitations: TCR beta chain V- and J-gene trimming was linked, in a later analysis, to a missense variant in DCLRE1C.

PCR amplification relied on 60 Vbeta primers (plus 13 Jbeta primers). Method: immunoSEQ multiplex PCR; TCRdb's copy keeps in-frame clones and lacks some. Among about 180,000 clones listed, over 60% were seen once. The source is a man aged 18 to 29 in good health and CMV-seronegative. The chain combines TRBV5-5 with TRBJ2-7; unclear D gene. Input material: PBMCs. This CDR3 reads CASRLAPPYEQYF. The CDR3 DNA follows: TGTGCCAGCAGACTTGCTCCACCCTACGAGCAGTACTTC.